This TCR beta chain originates from a study of T cells in Graves' hyperthyroidism and ophthalmopathy. This clonotype has at least ten counts. Its antigen is unknown. Active moderate-to-severe ophthalmopathy, Clinical Activity Score at least 3, NOSPECS at least 4, under 3 months' duration. Clinical symptoms, serum thyroxine and TRAb, thyroid ultrasound and orbital computed tomography together formed the diagnostic basis. Study conclusions and caveats: Blood also contained most expanded thyroid clonotypes above 0.001. The model anticipated ophthalmopathy a median approximately six months pre-onset.

The TCR beta CDR3 regions underwent amplification using RNA transcripts as the source. When the TCR CDR3 underwent first-round RT-PCR, the HTBI primer set was used. One entry per CDR3 protein results from TCRdb running MiXCR on the multiplex PCR reads. This table has about 460,000 distinct CDR3 sequences, around a fifth appearing once. From germline, CDR1 is MNHEY and CDR2 SVGEGT. Trimming cost V 4 bases and J 7 bases, with 19 bases left between them. This CDR3 spans 16 amino acids. This chain links TRBV6-2 or TRBV6-3 with TRBJ2-2; D possibly corresponds to TRBD2 (6 bases). The sample comprised blood. This sequence originates from a woman in her 70s with Graves' ophthalmopathy. The CDR3 DNA reads as TGTGCCAGCAGTTCCTCCCGGGGGTTGTCGGTCGGGGAGCTGTTTTTT. Translation gives CASSSSRGLSVGELFF.